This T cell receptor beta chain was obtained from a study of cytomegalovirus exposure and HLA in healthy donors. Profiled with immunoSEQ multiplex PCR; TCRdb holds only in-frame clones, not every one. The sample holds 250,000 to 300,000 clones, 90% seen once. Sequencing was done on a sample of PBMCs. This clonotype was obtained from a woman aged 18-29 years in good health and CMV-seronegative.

CDR3 DNA: TGTGCCAGCTCACCACCGGTACAGGGGGGCAACGAGCAGTACTTC. Translated: CASSPPVQGGNEQYF. The V call is TRBV18, the J call TRBJ2-7; 8 bases are a match to TRBD1. Trimming at V came to 0 bases and at J to 5 bases, leaving 6 bases not matched to a gene. Germline V CDR1 and CDR2: KGHSH, LQKENI. The CDR3 totals 15 residues.